The rows below give T cell receptor beta chains drawn from one sample of a study of cytomegalovirus exposure and HLA in healthy donors. Clones were sequenced by immunoSEQ multiplex PCR, and TCRdb holds only the in-frame ones, with some missing. The sample includes hundreds of thousands of clones, approximately 88% seen only once; the top ten take approximately 0.88%. The sequenced sample was PBMCs. These receptors were obtained from a woman aged 18-29 years in good health and CMV-seronegative. CDR3s include the opening cysteine and the closing phenylalanine or tryptophan. Fields, in order: D gene, J gene, clone size, V gene, CDR3 protein, CDR3 DNA. The D gene is left open where the match is weak. A clone size is listed for some rows: how often the clone was seen (once, few, many), or a class if it is expanded.

d_gene: TRBD2
j_gene: TRBJ2-3
abundance: -
v_gene: TRBV25-1
CDR3aa: CASSGLTSGRTDTQYF
CDR3nt: TGTGCCAGCAGTGGCCTCACTAGCGGGAGAACAGATACGCAGTATTTT

d_gene: -
j_gene: TRBJ1-2
abundance: -
v_gene: TRBV9
CDR3aa: CASSAGPVRALGEGGTF
CDR3nt: TGTGCCAGCAGCGCGGGCCCAGTCCGGGCTTTGGGCGAAGGGGGCACCTTC

d_gene: TRBD1
j_gene: TRBJ1-5
abundance: few
v_gene: TRBV6-6
CDR3aa: CASSLRPTGVDQPQHF
CDR3nt: TGTGCCAGCAGTTTACGGCCAACAGGGGTAGATCAGCCCCAGCATTTT

d_gene: TRBD2
j_gene: TRBJ2-5
abundance: -
v_gene: TRBV27
CDR3aa: CASSLRRTSGSLLETQYF
CDR3nt: TGTGCCAGCAGTTTACGTCGGACTAGCGGGAGTCTTTTAGAGACCCAGTACTTC

d_gene: TRBD2
j_gene: TRBJ2-1
abundance: -
v_gene: TRBV28
CDR3aa: CASSLPLAGSYNEQFF
CDR3nt: TGTGCCAGCAGTTTACCCCTAGCGGGCTCCTACAATGAGCAGTTCTTC

d_gene: -
j_gene: TRBJ2-1
abundance: -
v_gene: TRBV6-5
CDR3aa: CASRPGGSIYNEQFF
CDR3nt: TGTGCCAGCAGGCCAGGGGGGTCGATCTACAATGAGCAGTTCTTC

d_gene: TRBD1
j_gene: TRBJ2-7
abundance: -
v_gene: TRBV28
CDR3aa: CASSTRTGNLYEQYF
CDR3nt: TGTGCCAGCAGTACGCGGACAGGGAATCTCTACGAGCAGTACTTC

d_gene: -
j_gene: TRBJ2-2
abundance: -
v_gene: TRBV7-2
CDR3aa: CASSLVLAANTGELFF
CDR3nt: TGTGCCAGCAGCTTAGTTCTAGCAGCGAACACCGGGGAGCTGTTTTTT

d_gene: -
j_gene: TRBJ2-3
abundance: -
v_gene: TRBV5-4
CDR3aa: CASSLSTHRLTDTQYF
CDR3nt: TGTGCCAGCAGCTTGAGTACCCACCGACTTACAGATACGCAGTATTTT

d_gene: -
j_gene: TRBJ2-1
abundance: -
v_gene: TRBV25-1
CDR3aa: CASSLPAPNNEQFF
CDR3nt: TGTGCCAGCAGTCTCCCCGCGCCAAACAATGAGCAGTTCTTC

d_gene: TRBD2
j_gene: TRBJ2-3
abundance: -
v_gene: TRBV4-1
CDR3aa: CASSQDRLVAGPLSTDTQYF
CDR3nt: TGCGCCAGCAGCCAAGATAGATTGGTAGCGGGACCCCTTAGCACAGATACGCAGTATTTT

d_gene: TRBD1
j_gene: TRBJ2-7
abundance: -
v_gene: TRBV6-5
CDR3aa: CASSSGQVLYEQYF
CDR3nt: TGTGCCAGCAGTTCCGGACAGGTTCTCTACGAGCAGTACTTC

d_gene: -
j_gene: TRBJ1-5
abundance: -
v_gene: TRBV9
CDR3aa: CASSVSPNQPQHF
CDR3nt: TGTGCCAGCAGCGTATCCCCTAATCAGCCCCAGCATTTT

d_gene: -
j_gene: TRBJ2-7
abundance: -
v_gene: TRBV27
CDR3aa: CASSLSGQTSLPYEQYF
CDR3nt: TGTGCCAGCAGTTTATCAGGCCAGACTAGTTTGCCCTACGAGCAGTACTTC

d_gene: -
j_gene: TRBJ2-1
abundance: -
v_gene: TRBV20-1
CDR3aa: CSASPTNEQFF
CDR3nt: TGCAGTGCTAGTCCTACCAATGAGCAGTTCTTC

d_gene: TRBD1
j_gene: TRBJ1-1
abundance: once
v_gene: TRBV5-6
CDR3aa: CASSRTGRAFF
CDR3nt: TGTGCCAGCAGCCGGACAGGTCGGGCTTTCTTT

d_gene: TRBD1
j_gene: TRBJ1-6
abundance: -
v_gene: TRBV7-9
CDR3aa: CASSGQTGAHLPLHF
CDR3nt: TGTGCCAGCAGCGGTCAAACAGGGGCACATCTACCCCTCCACTTT

d_gene: -
j_gene: TRBJ1-4
abundance: -
v_gene: TRBV18
CDR3aa: CASSQGHPTNEKLFF
CDR3nt: TGTGCCAGCTCACAGGGACACCCAACTAATGAAAAACTGTTTTTT

d_gene: -
j_gene: TRBJ1-5
abundance: -
v_gene: TRBV6-1
CDR3aa: CASDASGSVNQPQHF
CDR3nt: TGTGCCAGTGATGCTTCCGGGTCGGTCAATCAGCCCCAGCATTTT

d_gene: TRBD2
j_gene: TRBJ2-3
abundance: -
v_gene: TRBV5-1
CDR3aa: CASSPGTSGATDTQYF
CDR3nt: TGCGCCAGCAGCCCGGGGACTAGCGGGGCCACAGATACGCAGTATTTT

d_gene: TRBD2
j_gene: TRBJ2-7
abundance: -
v_gene: TRBV29-1
CDR3aa: CSVGRASGYEQYF
CDR3nt: TGCAGCGTGGGTCGAGCTAGCGGGTACGAGCAGTACTTC

d_gene: TRBD2
j_gene: TRBJ2-4
abundance: -
v_gene: TRBV5-1
CDR3aa: CASSLGEGKNIQYF
CDR3nt: TGCGCCAGCAGCTTGGGGGAGGGCAAAAACATTCAGTACTTC

d_gene: TRBD1
j_gene: TRBJ2-7
abundance: -
v_gene: TRBV11-2
CDR3aa: CASSAGAGGYEQYF
CDR3nt: TGTGCCAGCAGCGCAGGGGCAGGGGGCTACGAGCAGTACTTC

d_gene: -
j_gene: TRBJ2-1
abundance: -
v_gene: TRBV14
CDR3aa: CASSPRLALHEQFF
CDR3nt: TGTGCCAGCAGCCCAAGACTGGCCCTCCATGAGCAGTTCTTC

d_gene: -
j_gene: TRBJ1-4
abundance: -
v_gene: TRBV30
CDR3aa: CAWRVGVATNEKLFF
CDR3nt: TGTGCCTGGAGAGTAGGGGTCGCAACTAATGAAAAACTGTTTTTT

d_gene: TRBD2
j_gene: TRBJ2-2
abundance: few
v_gene: TRBV11-3
CDR3aa: CASSPTSGTGELFF
CDR3nt: TGTGCCAGCAGCCCGACTAGCGGGACCGGGGAGCTGTTTTTT

d_gene: TRBD1
j_gene: TRBJ1-1
abundance: -
v_gene: TRBV4-1
CDR3aa: CASSSRGPEAFF
CDR3nt: TGCGCCAGCAGCAGCAGGGGGCCTGAAGCTTTCTTT

d_gene: TRBD2
j_gene: TRBJ2-3
abundance: -
v_gene: TRBV9
CDR3aa: CASSVGASGSTDTQYF
CDR3nt: TGTGCCAGCAGCGTAGGAGCTAGCGGTAGCACAGATACGCAGTATTTT

d_gene: TRBD1
j_gene: TRBJ1-3
abundance: -
v_gene: TRBV9
CDR3aa: CASSAGDRVSGNTIYF
CDR3nt: TGTGCCAGCAGCGCTGGGGACAGGGTCTCCGGAAACACCATATATTTT

d_gene: -
j_gene: TRBJ1-5
abundance: -
v_gene: TRBV9
CDR3aa: CASSVGQLNQPQHF
CDR3nt: TGTGCCAGCAGCGTAGGACAGCTCAATCAGCCCCAGCATTTT

d_gene: -
j_gene: TRBJ2-1
abundance: -
v_gene: TRBV4-3
CDR3aa: CASSISSTYRYNEQFF
CDR3nt: TGCGCCAGCTCCATCTCTTCGACTTACCGCTACAATGAGCAGTTCTTC

d_gene: -
j_gene: TRBJ1-1
abundance: -
v_gene: TRBV4-1
CDR3aa: CASTQVGDSTEAFF
CDR3nt: TGCGCCAGCACCCAGGTGGGGGACTCCACTGAAGCTTTCTTT

d_gene: TRBD1
j_gene: TRBJ1-2
abundance: -
v_gene: TRBV2
CDR3aa: CASSERTGTDTRGYTF
CDR3nt: TGTGCCAGCAGTGAAAGGACAGGGACGGATACAAGGGGCTACACCTTC

d_gene: -
j_gene: TRBJ1-1
abundance: -
v_gene: TRBV19
CDR3aa: CASSIEVAGNTEAFF
CDR3nt: TGTGCCAGTAGTATTGAGGTCGCGGGGAACACTGAAGCTTTCTTT

d_gene: TRBD1
j_gene: TRBJ2-7
abundance: -
v_gene: TRBV28
CDR3aa: CASSESGGERPYEQYF
CDR3nt: TGTGCCAGCAGTGAATCAGGGGGCGAGCGTCCCTACGAGCAGTACTTC

d_gene: -
j_gene: TRBJ2-1
abundance: once
v_gene: TRBV5-6
CDR3aa: CASSSRGVDEQFF
CDR3nt: TGTGCCAGCAGCTCCCGCGGGGTGGATGAGCAGTTCTTC

d_gene: -
j_gene: TRBJ2-7
abundance: -
v_gene: TRBV20-1
CDR3aa: CSARASYEQYF
CDR3nt: TGCAGTGCTAGGGCTTCTTACGAGCAGTACTTC

d_gene: TRBD2
j_gene: TRBJ2-1
abundance: -
v_gene: TRBV27
CDR3aa: CASSSGTSGRWNEQFF
CDR3nt: TGTGCCAGCAGTTCCGGGACTAGCGGGAGATGGAATGAGCAGTTCTTC

d_gene: TRBD1
j_gene: TRBJ1-2
abundance: -
v_gene: TRBV25-1
CDR3aa: CASSSLRTGDGYTF
CDR3nt: TGTGCCAGCAGTTCCCTTAGGACAGGGGATGGCTACACCTTC

d_gene: TRBD2
j_gene: TRBJ2-2
abundance: -
v_gene: TRBV27
CDR3aa: CASSGVSGGQGTGELFF
CDR3nt: TGTGCCAGCAGTGGCGTTTCGGGGGGGCAAGGCACCGGGGAGCTGTTTTTT

d_gene: -
j_gene: TRBJ2-2
abundance: -
v_gene: TRBV11-2
CDR3aa: CASSLDLGLQGNTGELFF
CDR3nt: TGTGCCAGCAGCTTAGACCTGGGTCTTCAGGGAAACACCGGGGAGCTGTTTTTT

d_gene: TRBD2
j_gene: TRBJ2-1
abundance: -
v_gene: TRBV6-5
CDR3aa: CASSYEREYNEQFF
CDR3nt: TGTGCCAGCAGTTACGAGCGGGAGTACAATGAGCAGTTCTTC

d_gene: TRBD2
j_gene: TRBJ2-7
abundance: -
v_gene: TRBV28
CDR3aa: CASSSSTGGSTEYYEQYF
CDR3nt: TGTGCCAGCAGTTCCTCAACCGGGGGGTCGACGGAATACTACGAGCAGTACTTC

d_gene: -
j_gene: TRBJ2-2
abundance: -
v_gene: TRBV28
CDR3aa: CASLDGNTGELFF
CDR3nt: TGTGCCAGCCTAGACGGAAACACCGGGGAGCTGTTTTTT

d_gene: TRBD2
j_gene: TRBJ2-1
abundance: -
v_gene: TRBV9
CDR3aa: CASTPGLADNEQFF
CDR3nt: TGTGCCAGCACCCCCGGACTAGCGGACAATGAGCAGTTCTTC

d_gene: TRBD2
j_gene: TRBJ2-7
abundance: -
v_gene: TRBV5-6
CDR3aa: CASRGLLGLAGDEQYF
CDR3nt: TGTGCCAGCAGGGGGCTCCTAGGACTAGCGGGAGACGAGCAGTACTTC

d_gene: -
j_gene: TRBJ1-4
abundance: -
v_gene: TRBV5-6
CDR3aa: CASSLDGGLNEKLFF
CDR3nt: TGTGCCAGCAGCTTGGACGGAGGCCTCAATGAAAAACTGTTTTTT

d_gene: -
j_gene: TRBJ1-4
abundance: -
v_gene: TRBV2
CDR3aa: CASSEIRGEKLFF
CDR3nt: TGTGCCAGCAGTGAAATTCGGGGGGAAAAACTGTTTTTT

d_gene: -
j_gene: TRBJ2-1
abundance: -
v_gene: TRBV27
CDR3aa: CASSLIGLRSGQFF
CDR3nt: TGTGCCAGCAGTTTAATAGGCCTCCGCAGCGGGCAGTTCTTC

d_gene: TRBD2
j_gene: TRBJ2-7
abundance: -
v_gene: TRBV7-9
CDR3aa: CASSLLPGLAGANYEQYF
CDR3nt: TGTGCCAGCAGCTTACTTCCGGGACTAGCGGGAGCGAACTACGAGCAGTACTTC

d_gene: TRBD2
j_gene: TRBJ2-3
abundance: -
v_gene: TRBV28
CDR3aa: CASSLFAGGADTQYF
CDR3nt: TGTGCCAGCAGTTTATTCGCGGGAGGGGCAGATACGCAGTATTTT